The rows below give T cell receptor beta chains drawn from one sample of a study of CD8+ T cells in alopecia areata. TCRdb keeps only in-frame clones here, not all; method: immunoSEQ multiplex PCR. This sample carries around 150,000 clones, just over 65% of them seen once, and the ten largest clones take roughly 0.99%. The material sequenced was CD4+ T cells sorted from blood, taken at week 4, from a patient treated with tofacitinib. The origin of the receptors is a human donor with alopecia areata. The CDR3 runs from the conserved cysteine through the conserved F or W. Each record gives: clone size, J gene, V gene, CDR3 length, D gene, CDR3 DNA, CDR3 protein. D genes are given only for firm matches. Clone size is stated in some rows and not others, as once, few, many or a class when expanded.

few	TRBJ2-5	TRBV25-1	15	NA	TGTGCCAGCAGTGATCCCCGGGGGCCCTCGGAGACCCAGTACTTC	CASSDPRGPSETQYF
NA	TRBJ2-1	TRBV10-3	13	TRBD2	TGTGCCATCAGCGGGGGGGCCTACGATGAGCAGTTCTTC	CAISGGAYDEQFF
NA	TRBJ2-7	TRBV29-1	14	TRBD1	TGCAGCGTTGGCAAGACAGGGGTCTCGCACGAGCAGTACTTC	CSVGKTGVSHEQYF
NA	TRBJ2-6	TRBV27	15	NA	TGTGCCAGCAGTTTGGGTTCTGCCGGGGCCAACGTCCTGACTTTC	CASSLGSAGANVLTF
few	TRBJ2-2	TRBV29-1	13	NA	TGCAGCGTTTGGGGGGCCAACACCGGGGAGCTGTTTTTT	CSVWGANTGELFF
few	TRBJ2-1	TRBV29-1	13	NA	TGCAGCGTTGAAGAACTGGAGGGAGGTGAGCAGTTCTTC	CSVEELEGGEQFF
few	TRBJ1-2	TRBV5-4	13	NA	TGTGCCAGCAGCACCTCAGGACTCTATGGCTACACCTTC	CASSTSGLYGYTF
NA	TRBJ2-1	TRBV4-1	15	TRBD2	TGCGCCAGCAGCCCTAGCGGGGGATACTACAATGAGCAGTTCTTC	CASSPSGGYYNEQFF
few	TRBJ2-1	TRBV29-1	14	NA	TGCAGCGTTGAATTGGAATTCAAACACGATGAGCAGTTCTTC	CSVELEFKHDEQFF
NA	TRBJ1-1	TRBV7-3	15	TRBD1	TGTGCCAGCAGCATCGGGACAGGGGGTCGGACTGAAGCTTTCTTT	CASSIGTGGRTEAFF
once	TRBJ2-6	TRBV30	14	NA	TGTGCCTGGAGTAGCTCGCGGGGGGCCAACGTCCTGACTTTC	CAWSSSRGANVLTF
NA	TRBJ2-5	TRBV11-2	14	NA	TGTGCCAGCAGTATAGGATGGGGAGACGAGACCCAGTACTTC	CASSIGWGDETQYF
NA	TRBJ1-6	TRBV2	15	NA	TGTGCCAGCAGTGACAGGGGTCCTCTAAATTCACCCCTCCACTTT	CASSDRGPLNSPLHF
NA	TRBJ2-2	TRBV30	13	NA	TGTGCCTGGAATCCCGTGGCAGCCGGGGAGCTGTTTTTT	CAWNPVAAGELFF
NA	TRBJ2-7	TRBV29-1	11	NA	TGCAGCGTTGGAAGGGGACACGAGCAGTACTTC	CSVGRGHEQYF